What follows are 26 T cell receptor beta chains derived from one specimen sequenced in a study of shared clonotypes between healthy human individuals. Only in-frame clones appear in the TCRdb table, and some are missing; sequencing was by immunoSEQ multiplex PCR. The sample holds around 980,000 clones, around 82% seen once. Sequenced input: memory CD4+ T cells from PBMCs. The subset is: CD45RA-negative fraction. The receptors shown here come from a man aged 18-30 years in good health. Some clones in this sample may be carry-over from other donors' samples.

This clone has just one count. The CDR3 reads CASSLGGAHYGYTF. CDR3 nucleotides: TGTGCCAGCAGCTTAGGGGGGGCACACTATGGCTACACCTTC. The V and J genes are TRBV5-4 and TRBJ1-2, with TRBD1 as a possible D gene (6 bases). Germline lookup yields CDR1 SGHNT and CDR2 YYREEE (reference sequence). Trimming removed 2 bases at V and 3 bases at J, with 11 bases between. This CDR3 is 14 amino acids long.

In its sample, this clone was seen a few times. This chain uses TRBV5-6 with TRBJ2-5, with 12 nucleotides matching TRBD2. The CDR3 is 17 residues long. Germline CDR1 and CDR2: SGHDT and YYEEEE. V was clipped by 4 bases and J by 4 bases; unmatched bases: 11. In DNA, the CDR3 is TGTGCCAGCAGCCAAAGGTGGACTAGCGGGGAGGGAGAGACCCAGTACTTC. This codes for CASSQRWTSGEGETQYF.

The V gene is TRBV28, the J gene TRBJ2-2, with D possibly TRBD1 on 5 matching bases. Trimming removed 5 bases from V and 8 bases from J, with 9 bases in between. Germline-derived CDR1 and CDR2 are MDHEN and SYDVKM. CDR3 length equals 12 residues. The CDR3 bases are TGTGCCAGCAGTCTCCGACAGGGGGAGCTGTTTTTT. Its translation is CASSLRQGELFF.

The CDR3 loop is CASSPTPHRPQRGNEQFF. As DNA, the CDR3 is TGTGCCAGCAGCCCAACTCCTCACAGACCCCAAAGGGGCAATGAGCAGTTCTTC. The rearrangement joins TRBV7-2 to TRBJ2-1; perhaps TRBD1 as D (5 bases). The V gene lost 5 bases and the J gene lost 6 bases, with 26 bases spanning the gap. The V gene's germline CDR1 is SGHTA and CDR2 FQGNSA. This CDR3 contains 18 residues.

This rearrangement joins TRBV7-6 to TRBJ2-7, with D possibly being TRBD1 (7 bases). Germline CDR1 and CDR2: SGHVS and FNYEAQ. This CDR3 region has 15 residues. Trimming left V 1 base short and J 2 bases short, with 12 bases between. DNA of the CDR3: TGTGCCAGCAGCTTAGTTCCAGGGGGGACCTACGAGCAGTACTTC. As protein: CASSLVPGGTYEQYF. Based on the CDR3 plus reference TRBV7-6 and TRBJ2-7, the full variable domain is GAGVSQSPRYKVTKRGQDVALRCDPISGHVSLYWYRQALGQGPEFLTYFNYEAQQDKSGLPNDRFSAERPEGSISTLTIQRTEQRDSAMYRCASSLVPGGTYEQYFGPGTRLTVT.

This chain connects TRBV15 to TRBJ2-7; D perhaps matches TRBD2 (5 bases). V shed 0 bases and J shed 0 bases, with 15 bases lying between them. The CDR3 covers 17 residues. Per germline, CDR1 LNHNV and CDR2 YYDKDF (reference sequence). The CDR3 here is CATSRDRDWVSSYEQYF. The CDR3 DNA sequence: TGTGCCACCAGCAGAGATCGGGATTGGGTTTCCTCCTACGAGCAGTACTTC. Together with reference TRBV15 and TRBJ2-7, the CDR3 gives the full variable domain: DAMVIQNPRYQVTQFGKPVTLSCSQTLNHNVMYWYQQKSSQAPKLLFHYYDKDFNNEADTPDNFQSRRPNTSFCFLDIRSPGLGDTAMYLCATSRDRDWVSSYEQYFGPGTRLTVT.

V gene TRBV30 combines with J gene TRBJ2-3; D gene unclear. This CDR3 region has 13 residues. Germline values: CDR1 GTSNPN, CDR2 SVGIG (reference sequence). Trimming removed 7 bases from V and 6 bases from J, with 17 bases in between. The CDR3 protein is CASLTDMGDTQYF. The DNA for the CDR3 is TGTGCCTCCCTGACCGATATGGGGGATACGCAGTATTTT. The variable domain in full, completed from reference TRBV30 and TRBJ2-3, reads SQTIHQWPATLVQPVGSPLSLECTVEGTSNPNLYWYRQAAGRGLQLLFYSVGIGQISSEVPQNLSASRPQDRQFILSSKKLLLSDSGFYLCASLTDMGDTQYFGPGTRLTVL.

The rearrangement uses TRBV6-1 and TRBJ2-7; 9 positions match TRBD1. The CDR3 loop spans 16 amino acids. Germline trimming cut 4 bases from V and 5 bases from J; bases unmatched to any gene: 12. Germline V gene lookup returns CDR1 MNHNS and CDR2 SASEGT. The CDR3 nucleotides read TGTGCCAGCAGTGCGACCCCTCCGGGACAGGGCCACGAGCAGTACTTC. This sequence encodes CASSATPPGQGHEQYF.

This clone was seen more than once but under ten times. The CDR3 loop reads CASSPQGANGYTF. In nucleotides, the CDR3 is TGCGCCAGCAGCCCTCAGGGGGCCAATGGCTACACCTTC. V is TRBV5-1 and J is TRBJ1-2; TRBD1 agrees at 8 bases. The J segment lost 6 bases and the V segment lost 4 bases, leaving 5 bases of the junction unmatched. The CDR3 runs to 13 residues. Germline values: CDR1 SGHRS, CDR2 YFSETQ.

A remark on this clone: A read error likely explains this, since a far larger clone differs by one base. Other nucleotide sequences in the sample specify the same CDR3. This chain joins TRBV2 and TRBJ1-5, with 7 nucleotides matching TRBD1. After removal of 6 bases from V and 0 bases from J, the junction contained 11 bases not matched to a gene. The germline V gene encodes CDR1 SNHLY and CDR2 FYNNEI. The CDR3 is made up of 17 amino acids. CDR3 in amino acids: CASSVPPGTVSNQPQHF. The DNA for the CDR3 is TGTGCCAGCAGCGTACCTCCCGGGACAGTTAGCAATCAGCCCCAGCATTTT.

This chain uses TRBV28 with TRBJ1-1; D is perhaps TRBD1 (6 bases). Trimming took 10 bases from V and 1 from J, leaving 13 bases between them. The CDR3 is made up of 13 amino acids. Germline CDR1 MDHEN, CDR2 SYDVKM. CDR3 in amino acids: CATNRARNTEAFF. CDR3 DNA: TGTGCCACAAACAGGGCCCGGAACACTGAAGCTTTCTTT.

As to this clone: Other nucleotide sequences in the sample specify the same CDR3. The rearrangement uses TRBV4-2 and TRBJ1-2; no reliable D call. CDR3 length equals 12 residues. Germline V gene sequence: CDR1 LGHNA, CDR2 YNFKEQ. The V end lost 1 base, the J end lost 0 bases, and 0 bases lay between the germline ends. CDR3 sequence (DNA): TGTGCCAGCAGCCAAGCTAACTATGGCTACACCTTC. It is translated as CASSQANYGYTF.

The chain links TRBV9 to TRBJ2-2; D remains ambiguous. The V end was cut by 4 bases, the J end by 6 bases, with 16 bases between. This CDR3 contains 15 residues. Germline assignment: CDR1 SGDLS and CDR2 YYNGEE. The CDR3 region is CASSPDPRVAGELFF. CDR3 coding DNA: TGTGCCAGCAGCCCAGACCCTCGGGTAGCCGGGGAGCTGTTTTTT. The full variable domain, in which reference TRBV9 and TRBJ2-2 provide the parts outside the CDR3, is DSGVTQTPKHLITATGQRVTLRCSPRSGDLSVYWYQQSLDQGLQFLIQYYNGEERAKGNILERFSAQQFPDLHSELNLSSLELGDSALYFCASSPDPRVAGELFFGEGSRLTVL.

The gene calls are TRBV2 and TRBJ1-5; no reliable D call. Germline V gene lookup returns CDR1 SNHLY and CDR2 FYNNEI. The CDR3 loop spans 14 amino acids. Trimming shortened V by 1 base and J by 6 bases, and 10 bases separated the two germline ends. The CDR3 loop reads CASSEGALGQPQHF. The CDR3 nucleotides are TGTGCCAGCAGTGAAGGGGCCCTAGGTCAGCCCCAGCATTTT.

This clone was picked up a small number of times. The CDR3 reads CASSEGSYYQPQHF. The CDR3 DNA follows: TGTGCCAGCAGTGAGGGCAGTTACTATCAGCCCCAGCATTTT. This chain joins TRBV2 and TRBJ1-5; the D is unclear. The CDR3 consists of 14 residues. CDR1 and CDR2 (germline): SNHLY, FYNNEI. V dropped 3 bases and J dropped 5 bases, with 11 bases sitting between them.

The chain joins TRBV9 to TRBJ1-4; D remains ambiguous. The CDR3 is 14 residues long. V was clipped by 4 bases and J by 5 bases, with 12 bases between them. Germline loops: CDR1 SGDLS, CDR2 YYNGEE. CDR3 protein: CASSPGTQNEKLFF. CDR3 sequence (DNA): TGTGCCAGCAGCCCCGGAACCCAAAATGAAAAACTGTTTTTT.

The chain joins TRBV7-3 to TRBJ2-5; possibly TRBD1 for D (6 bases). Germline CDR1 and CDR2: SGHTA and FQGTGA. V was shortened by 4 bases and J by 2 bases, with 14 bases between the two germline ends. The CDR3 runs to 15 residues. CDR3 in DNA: TGTGCCAGCAGCTCCAGACCGGGACAACAAGAGACCCAGTACTTC. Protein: CASSSRPGQQETQYF.

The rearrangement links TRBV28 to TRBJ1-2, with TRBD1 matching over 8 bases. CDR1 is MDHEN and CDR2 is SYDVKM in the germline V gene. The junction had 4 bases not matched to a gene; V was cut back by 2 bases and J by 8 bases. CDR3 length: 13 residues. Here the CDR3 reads CASSLGQGRGYTF. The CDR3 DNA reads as TGTGCCAGCAGTTTAGGACAGGGTCGCGGCTACACCTTC.

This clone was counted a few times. CDR3 protein: CASSQAGAETQYF. CDR3 coding DNA: TGTGCCAGCAGCCAAGCGGGAGCTGAGACCCAGTACTTC. The rearrangement links TRBV7-9 to TRBJ2-5, with 8 bases that match TRBD2. V trimming: 5 bases; J trimming: 5 bases; junction bases outside the gene matches: 4. The length of the CDR3 is 13 residues. Germline CDR1 SEHNR, CDR2 FQNEAQ (reference sequence).

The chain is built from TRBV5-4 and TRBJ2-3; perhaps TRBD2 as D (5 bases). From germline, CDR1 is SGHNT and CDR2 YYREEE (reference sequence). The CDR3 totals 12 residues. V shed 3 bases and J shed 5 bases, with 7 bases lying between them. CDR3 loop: CASSSEGDTQYF. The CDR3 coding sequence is TGTGCCAGCAGCTCCGAGGGAGATACGCAGTATTTT.

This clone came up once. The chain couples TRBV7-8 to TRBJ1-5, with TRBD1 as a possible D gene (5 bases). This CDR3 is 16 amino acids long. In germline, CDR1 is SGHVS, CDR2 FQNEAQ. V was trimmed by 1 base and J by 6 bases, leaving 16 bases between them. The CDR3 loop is CASSLVRTRGSQPQHF. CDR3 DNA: TGTGCCAGCAGCTTAGTTAGGACAAGGGGTTCTCAGCCCCAGCATTTT.

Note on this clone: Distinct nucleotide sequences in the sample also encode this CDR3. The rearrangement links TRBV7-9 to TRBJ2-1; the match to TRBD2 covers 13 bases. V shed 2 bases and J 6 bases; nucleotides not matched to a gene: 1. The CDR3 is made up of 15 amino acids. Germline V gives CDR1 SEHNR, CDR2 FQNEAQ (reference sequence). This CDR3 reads CASSLTSGRANEQFF. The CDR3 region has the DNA TGTGCCAGCAGCTTAACTAGCGGGAGGGCCAATGAGCAGTTCTTC.

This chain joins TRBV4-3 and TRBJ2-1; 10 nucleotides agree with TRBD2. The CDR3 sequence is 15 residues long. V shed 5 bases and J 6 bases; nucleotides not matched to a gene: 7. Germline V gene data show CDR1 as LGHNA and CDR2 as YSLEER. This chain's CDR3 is CASSFEREGANEQFF. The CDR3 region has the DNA TGCGCCAGCAGCTTTGAGCGGGAGGGGGCCAATGAGCAGTTCTTC.

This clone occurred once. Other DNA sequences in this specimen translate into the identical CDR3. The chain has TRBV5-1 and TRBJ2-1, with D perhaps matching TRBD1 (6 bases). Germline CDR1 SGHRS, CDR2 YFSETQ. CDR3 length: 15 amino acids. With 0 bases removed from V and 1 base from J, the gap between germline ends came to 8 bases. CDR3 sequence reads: CASSLVTGSYNEQFF. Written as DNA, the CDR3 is TGCGCCAGCAGCTTGGTTACAGGGTCCTACAATGAGCAGTTCTTC.

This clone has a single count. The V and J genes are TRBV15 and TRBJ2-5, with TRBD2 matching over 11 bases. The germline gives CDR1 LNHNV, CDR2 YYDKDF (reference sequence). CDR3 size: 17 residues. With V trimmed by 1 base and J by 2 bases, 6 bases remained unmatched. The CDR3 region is CATSRGVAGGMQETQYF. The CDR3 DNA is TGTGCCACCAGCAGAGGCGTAGCGGGAGGGATGCAAGAGACCCAGTACTTC.

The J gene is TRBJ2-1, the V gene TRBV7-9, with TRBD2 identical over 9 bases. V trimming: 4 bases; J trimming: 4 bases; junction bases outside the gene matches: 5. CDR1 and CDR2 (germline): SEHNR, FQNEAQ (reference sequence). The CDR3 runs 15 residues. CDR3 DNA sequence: TGTGCCAGCAGCTCCGCTAGCGGGGCGTACAATGAGCAGTTCTTC. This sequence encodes CASSSASGAYNEQFF.